This entry lists 15 T cell receptor beta chains sequenced from one sample in a study of CD4 T cells in relation to SARS-CoV-2 and coronaviruses. No antigen has been assigned to these receptors. The unexposed donors gave CD4+ T cells in about 2011-2018, prior to COVID-19. After 10 to 11 days of culture, CD4+ T cells were isolated. Generated by immunoSEQ multiplex PCR, the TCRdb table keeps only in-frame clones and is missing some. The data show 18,000 or so clones, roughly 80% seen once. The sample was CD4+ T cells from PBMCs, cultured in vitro. The receptor set was obtained from a human donor in good health.

The rearrangement links TRBV30 to TRBJ1-3; 12 bases agree with TRBD1. There are 15 residues in the CDR3. After removal of 7 bases from V and 4 bases from J, the junction contained 8 bases not matched to a gene. The V gene's germline CDR1 is GTSNPN and CDR2 SVGIG (reference sequence). Here the CDR3 reads CAYAGQGAGGNTIYF. The CDR3 region has the DNA TGTGCCTACGCGGGACAGGGGGCAGGAGGAAACACCATATATTTT.

With regard to this clone: Different DNA sequences within this sample yield the same CDR3. V and J are TRBV5-1 and TRBJ1-1; D not resolved. The CDR3 covers 13 residues. CDR1 is SGHRS and CDR2 is YFSETQ in the germline V gene. Trimming removed 2 bases at V and 1 base at J, with 6 bases between. The CDR3 spells CASSFGSNTEAFF. The DNA for the CDR3 is TGCGCCAGCAGCTTTGGTTCGAACACTGAAGCTTTCTTT.

V and J are TRBV5-4 and TRBJ1-1; the match to TRBD1 covers 10 bases. J gave up 6 bases and V 3 bases, and 2 bases lay outside the gene matches. The CDR3 is 13 amino acids. The germline V gene encodes CDR1 SGHNT and CDR2 YYREEE (reference sequence). CDR3 DNA sequence: TGTGCCAGCAGCTCCGGACAGGGGGCTGAAGCTTTCTTT. Protein: CASSSGQGAEAFF.

The chain couples TRBV28 to TRBJ2-3, with D hard to call. CDR3 size: 13 residues. The V end lost 3 bases, the J end lost 0 bases, and 4 bases lay between the germline ends. Germline-derived CDR1 and CDR2 are MDHEN and SYDVKM. CDR3 DNA sequence: TGTGCCAGCAGTTTTAGCAGCACAGATACGCAGTATTTT. Amino acids: CASSFSSTDTQYF.

The rearrangement joins TRBV5-1 to TRBJ1-1, with 8 bases matching TRBD1. Germline V gives CDR1 SGHRS, CDR2 YFSETQ. V shed 4 bases and J 11 bases; nucleotides not matched to a gene: 7. This CDR3 contains 12 residues. Here the CDR3 DNA reads TGCGCCAGCAGCGTGGACAGGGATAACGCTTTCTTT. As protein: CASSVDRDNAFF.

The chain recombines TRBV7-6 with TRBJ2-5, with D uncertain. The CDR3 is made up of 12 amino acids. In germline, CDR1 is SGHVS, CDR2 FNYEAQ. The V gene lost 0 bases and the J gene lost 4 bases, with 3 bases spanning the gap. CDR3 in DNA: TGTGCCAGCAGCTTAGCGCCAGAGACCCAGTACTTC. This encodes CASSLAPETQYF. The whole variable domain, filled in from reference TRBV7-6 and TRBJ2-5, reads GAGVSQSPRYKVTKRGQDVALRCDPISGHVSLYWYRQALGQGPEFLTYFNYEAQQDKSGLPNDRFSAERPEGSISTLTIQRTEQRDSAMYRCASSLAPETQYFGPGTRLLVL.

The V and J genes are TRBV5-6 and TRBJ2-2, with D possibly being TRBD2 (7 bases). The V gene's germline CDR1 is SGHDT and CDR2 YYEEEE. Trimming left V 4 bases short and J 4 bases short, with 14 bases between. This CDR3 has 15 amino acids. CDR3 nucleotides: TGTGCCAGCAGCAGGGGGGGGGTACTCACCGGGGAGCTGTTTTTT. This codes for CASSRGGVLTGELFF.

The chain carries TRBV5-4 and TRBJ2-7; 8 bases match TRBD2. Germline CDR1 reads SGHNT; CDR2 reads YYREEE (reference sequence). The CDR3 spans 15 residues. J gave up 3 bases and V 4 bases, and 9 bases lay outside the gene matches. In DNA form, the CDR3 reads TGTGCCAGCAGCACCATAGGGCGGGGGGACTACGAGCAGTACTTC. Translated: CASSTIGRGDYEQYF.

This clone qualifies as medium-sized (0.01 to 0.1%). The rearrangement joins TRBV5-6 to TRBJ2-7; 7 positions agree with TRBD2. CDR3 size: 12 residues. From germline, CDR1 is SGHDT and CDR2 YYEEEE. With V trimmed by 6 bases and J by 6 bases, 6 bases remained unmatched. CDR3 residues: CASNPQRGEQYF. In DNA form, the CDR3 reads TGTGCCAGCAACCCCCAGCGGGGCGAGCAGTACTTC.

The V and J genes are TRBV28 and TRBJ1-5, with 10 bases identical to TRBD1. The CDR3 loop spans 14 amino acids. Losses at the gene ends were 8 bases for V and 6 bases for J; bases not matched to a gene: 7. Looked up from germline, CDR1 is MDHEN and CDR2 is SYDVKM. CDR3 protein: CASGLDRGRQPQHF. For the CDR3, the DNA is TGTGCCAGCGGCCTCGACAGGGGGCGTCAGCCCCAGCATTTT.

The chain recombines TRBV7-3 with TRBJ2-7, with 10 bases matching TRBD1. With V trimmed by 3 bases and J by 4 bases, 6 bases remained unmatched. The germline CDR1 and CDR2 sequences are SGHTA and FQGTGA. This CDR3 is built from 15 residues. The DNA for the CDR3 is TGTGCCAGCAGCTTCTCCGGGACAGGGGAGTACGAGCAGTACTTC. It yields the protein CASSFSGTGEYEQYF.

This rearrangement joins TRBV18 to TRBJ1-1; D call uncertain. This CDR3 spans 14 amino acids. Between the trimmed V and J ends, which lost 6 bases and 1 base, there was a span of 12 bases. Germline lookup yields CDR1 KGHSH and CDR2 LQKENI. The CDR3 here is CASSPQTGNTEAFF. The CDR3 DNA follows: TGTGCCAGCTCCCCCCAGACGGGGAACACTGAAGCTTTCTTT.

The V and J genes are TRBV20-1 and TRBJ2-5, with D unresolved. The CDR3 contains 11 residues. Germline CDR1 and CDR2: DFQATT and SNEGSKA (reference sequence). Written as DNA, the CDR3 is TGCAGCGGTTGGAGCCAAGAGACCCAGTACTTC. Translating gives CSGWSQETQYF.

There are a few counts of this clone. The chain couples TRBV4-2 to TRBJ1-1; no definite D call. V shed 3 bases and J shed 3 bases, with 5 bases lying between them. Germline CDR1 LGHNA, CDR2 YNFKEQ. The CDR3 spans 12 residues. As DNA, the CDR3 is TGTGCCAGCAGCCAGGTACACACTGAAGCTTTCTTT. It encodes CASSQVHTEAFF.

This clone has just a few counts. This rearrangement joins TRBV4-1 to TRBJ2-7, with D possibly TRBD1 on 5 matching bases. V shed 0 bases and J shed 3 bases, with 15 bases lying between them. The V gene's germline CDR1 is MGHRA and CDR2 YSYEKL. The CDR3 consists of 16 residues. The CDR3 region has the DNA TGCGCCAGCAGCCAAGATAGCACAGGATACATCTACGAGCAGTACTTC. Its protein is CASSQDSTGYIYEQYF.